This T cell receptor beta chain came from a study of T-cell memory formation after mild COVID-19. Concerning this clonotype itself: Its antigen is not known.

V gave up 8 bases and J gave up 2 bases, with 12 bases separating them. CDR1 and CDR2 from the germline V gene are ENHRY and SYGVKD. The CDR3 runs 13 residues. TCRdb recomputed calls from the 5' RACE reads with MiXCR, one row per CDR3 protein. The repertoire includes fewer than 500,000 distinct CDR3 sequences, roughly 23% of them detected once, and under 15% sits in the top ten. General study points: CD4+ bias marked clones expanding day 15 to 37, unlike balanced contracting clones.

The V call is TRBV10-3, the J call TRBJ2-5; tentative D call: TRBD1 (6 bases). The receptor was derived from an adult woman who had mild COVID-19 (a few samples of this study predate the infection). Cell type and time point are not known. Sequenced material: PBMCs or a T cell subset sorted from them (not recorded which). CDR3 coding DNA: TGTGCCATCGCGGAACAGGGACAAGAGACCCAGTACTTC. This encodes CAIAEQGQETQYF.